The clone carrying this T cell receptor (beta chain) was recorded a few times. This sample was included in a study of cytomegalovirus exposure and HLA in healthy donors. This CDR3 is 12 amino acids long. Trimming shortened V by 8 bases and J by 3 bases, and 10 bases separated the two germline ends. Per germline, CDR1 MNHNY and CDR2 SVGAGI (reference sequence). The PCR used 60 Vbeta and 13 Jbeta primers. Libraries were prepared by immunoSEQ multiplex PCR; TCRdb keeps only in-frame clonotypes and omits some of them. The sample lists 86,000 or so clones, about four fifths seen once, with approximately 14% in the top ten.

This TCR was recovered from a woman in her thirties or forties in good health and CMV-seropositive. The chain employs TRBV6-6 and TRBJ1-1, with D perhaps matching TRBD1 (6 bases). Sequenced: PBMCs. In DNA form, the CDR3 reads TGTGCCAGCTTCAGGGGCGACACTGAAGCTTTCTTT. Amino acid sequence: CASFRGDTEAFF.